Sequencing of this T cell receptor beta chain was carried out in a study of blood T cell repertoires in COVID-19. Study in general: Collection of acute and convalescent COVID-19 samples took place in the United States, Italy and Spain. The analysed material was cDNA or gDNA that came from T cells, B-cell-depleted T cells, or PBMCs.

This clone has a single count. Other DNA sequences in the sample encode the same CDR3. This CDR3 contains 14 residues. V lost 0 bases and J lost 3; bases outside the gene matches: 2. Per the germline V gene, CDR1 is SGHDT and CDR2 is YYEEEE. Seattle's enrolled individuals joined amid active infection and were then monitored longitudinally. Per the study methods: Counts of nucleated cells, estimated from reference gene primer amplification, were obtained. The method was immunoSEQ multiplex PCR; TCRdb's version includes in-frame clones alone and lacks a portion of them. The V and J calls and clone size are taken from that table; D and trimming were inferred from the DNA. The table lists about 150,000 clones, roughly 90% of them singletons.

This TCR was recovered from a young man with COVID-19, enrolled during active disease. The sample was peripheral blood. J is TRBJ2-7 and V is TRBV5-6; 8 bases map to TRBD1. The CDR3 bases are TGTGCCAGCAGCTTGGGGACAGGGTACTACGAGCAGTACTTC. Encoded protein: CASSLGTGYYEQYF.